The next 12 T cell receptor beta chains were all read from a single sample in a study of graft-versus-host responses after intestinal transplantation. Assay: immunoSEQ multiplex PCR; the TCRdb copy retains only in-frame clones and omits some. The table lists tens of thousands of clones, roughly 87% of them singletons. No antigen has been identified for these receptors. Specimen: unstimulated CD8+ T cells sorted from spleen or lymph node cells, collected before intestinal transplant. These receptors originate from a human donor who received an intestinal transplant.

The chain is built from TRBV10-1 and TRBJ1-1; no clear D gene. Germline values: CDR1 WNHNN, CDR2 SYGVQD (reference sequence). Trimming took off 3 bases at V and 2 bases at J, with 4 bases between the two ends. The CDR3 runs 12 residues. CDR3 amino acids: CASSDPNTEAFF. The CDR3 DNA sequence: TGCGCCAGCAGTGACCCAAACACTGAAGCTTTCTTT.

The rearrangement links TRBV7-9 to TRBJ2-1; 7 nucleotides line up with TRBD1. The CDR3 is 15 amino acids. Trimming took 8 bases from V and 4 from J; bases not matched to a gene: 11. CDR1 and CDR2 from the germline V gene are SEHNR and FQNEAQ (reference sequence). In DNA form, the CDR3 reads TGTGCCAGCCCCCCCGACAGGGTTGAGTACAATGAGCAGTTCTTC. Translation gives CASPPDRVEYNEQFF.

The chain links TRBV12-5 to TRBJ2-1; D gene ambiguous. The CDR3 loop spans 14 amino acids. Germline-derived CDR1 and CDR2 are LGHNT and FRNRAP. The germline V and J ends were trimmed by 4 bases and 5 bases, with 12 bases remaining between them. CDR3 nucleotides: TGTGCTAGTGGTTCCGGAGACCCCCACAATGAGCAGTTCTTC. Protein sequence: CASGSGDPHNEQFF.

This clone was observed a few times. The V and J genes are TRBV5-6 and TRBJ2-7; unclear D gene. The V gene's germline CDR1 is SGHDT and CDR2 YYEEEE. Deletions cut 4 bases from V and 0 bases from J, with 8 bases between. This CDR3 is built from 13 residues. As DNA, the CDR3 is TGTGCCAGCAGCCCTTCGGGCTCCTACGAGCAGTACTTC. Its protein product is CASSPSGSYEQYF. Using reference TRBV5-6 and TRBJ2-7 for the parts outside the CDR3, the full variable domain is DAGVTQSPTHLIKTRGQQVTLRCSPKSGHDTVSWYQQALGQGPQFIFQYYEEEERQRGNFPDRFSGHQFPNYSSELNVNALLLGDSALYLCASSPSGSYEQYFGPGTRLTVT.

To note about this clone: Distinct nucleotide sequences in the sample also encode this CDR3. V is TRBV27 and J is TRBJ1-1; D gene uncertain. This CDR3 region has 13 residues. Trimming pared 0 bases from V and 2 bases from J, leaving 4 bases between. CDR1 and CDR2 (germline): MNHEY, SMNVEV (reference sequence). The CDR3 loop reads CASSLSANTEAFF. CDR3 bases: TGTGCCAGCAGTTTATCGGCAAACACTGAAGCTTTCTTT.

The V gene is TRBV6-5, the J gene TRBJ1-1, with D tentatively TRBD1 (5 bases). V lost 4 bases and J lost 3, with 9 bases in between. Germline CDR1 is MNHEY and CDR2 is SVGAGI. The CDR3 loop spans 13 amino acids. CDR3 sequence (DNA): TGTGCCAGCAGTTCCAGGGAGGACACTGAAGCTTTCTTT. It codes for CASSSREDTEAFF.

The chain carries TRBV11-2 and TRBJ1-2, with TRBD1 matching 8 bases. With V trimmed by 3 bases and J by 7 bases, 4 bases remained unmatched. This CDR3 has 13 amino acids. CDR1 SGHAT and CDR2 FQNNGV come from the germline V gene. The CDR3: CASSFGQGVGYTF. Written as DNA, the CDR3 is TGTGCCAGCAGCTTCGGACAGGGTGTTGGCTACACCTTC. The full variable domain, in which reference TRBV11-2 and TRBJ1-2 provide the parts outside the CDR3, is EAGVAQSPRYKIIEKRQSVAFWCNPISGHATLYWYQQILGQGPKLLIQFQNNGVVDDSQLPKDRFSAERLKGVDSTLKIQPAKLEDSAVYLCASSFGQGVGYTFGSGTRLTVV.

DNA of the CDR3: TGTGCCAGCAGCTTACCCGGACAGACCAACACTGAAGCTTTCTTT. It encodes CASSLPGQTNTEAFF. The chain has TRBV13 and TRBJ1-1; D is perhaps TRBD1 (6 bases). V was shortened by 2 bases and J by 2 bases, with 12 bases between the two germline ends. CDR1 and CDR2 from the germline V gene are PRHDT and FYEKMQ (reference sequence). This CDR3 comprises 15 residues.

The chain has TRBV7-3 and TRBJ2-5, with 11 nucleotides matching TRBD2. CDR1 is SGHTA and CDR2 is FQGTGA in the germline V gene. J lost 5 bases, V lost 2 bases, and 4 bases had no gene match. The CDR3 sequence is 15 residues long. CDR3 DNA sequence: TGTGCCAGCAGCTTAGGGCTAGCGGGGGGTGAGACCCAGTACTTC. It translates to CASSLGLAGGETQYF.

V and J are TRBV5-4 and TRBJ2-1, with 8 bases aligning to TRBD2. Germline lookup yields CDR1 SGHNT and CDR2 YYREEE (reference sequence). The CDR3 is 16 residues long. Trimming removed 4 bases from V and 4 bases from J; junction bases left unmatched: 10. The CDR3 loop reads CASSPDGGAPYNEQFF. The CDR3 DNA reads TGTGCCAGCAGCCCAGACGGGGGGGCCCCTTACAATGAGCAGTTCTTC. Complete variable domain (other parts from reference TRBV5-4 and TRBJ2-1): ETGVTQSPTHLIKTRGQQVTLRCSSQSGHNTVSWYQQALGQGPQFIFQYYREEENGRGNFPPRFSGLQFPNYSSELNVNALELDDSALYLCASSPDGGAPYNEQFFGPGTRLTVL.

The rearrangement joins TRBV27 to TRBJ2-7, with 12 bases fitting TRBD1. The CDR3 covers 15 residues. Germline assignment: CDR1 MNHEY and CDR2 SMNVEV (reference sequence). After removal of 2 bases from V and 5 bases from J, the junction contained 4 bases not matched to a gene. The CDR3 nucleotides are TGTGCCAGCAGTTTAATGGGACAGGGGGCGAACGAGCAGTACTTC. Amino acid sequence: CASSLMGQGANEQYF.

The rearrangement links TRBV25-1 to TRBJ1-1, with no clear D. Germline assignment: CDR1 MGHDK and CDR2 SYGVNS. V was pared by 1 base and J by 5 bases, with 11 bases between. The CDR3 sequence is 14 residues long. The CDR3: CASSESRPRTEAFF. The CDR3, as DNA: TGTGCCAGCAGTGAATCAAGACCGAGGACTGAAGCTTTCTTT.